Described below is a single T cell receptor beta chain sequence and its context. Antigen unknown. Assay used: immunoSEQ multiplex PCR; TCRdb lists only in-frame clones, some missing. The table lists roughly 20,000 clones, almost 85% of them singletons. As for treatment: AdE1-LMPpoly-expanded autologous EBV-specific T-cell therapy followed by anti-PD-1 nivolumab. The V and J ends lost 1 base and 5 bases, in that order; junction bases with no gene match: 6. Germline values: CDR1 LGHNA, CDR2 YSLEER. This CDR3 spans 15 amino acids. The data were obtained in a study of EBV T-cell therapy then PD-1 blockade in nasopharyngeal carcinoma.

This chain joins TRBV4-3 and TRBJ2-5; TRBD2 aligns across 8 bases. This TCR came from a man between 40 and 49 years old with nasopharyngeal carcinoma. The source material was CD8+ T cells from blood, sampled at roughly day 33 from a patient whose treatment included autologous EBV-specific T cells and nivolumab. The CDR3 bases are TGCGCCAGCAGCCAAGCCCGGGGGGGCAGTGAGACCCAGTACTTC. As protein: CASSQARGGSETQYF.